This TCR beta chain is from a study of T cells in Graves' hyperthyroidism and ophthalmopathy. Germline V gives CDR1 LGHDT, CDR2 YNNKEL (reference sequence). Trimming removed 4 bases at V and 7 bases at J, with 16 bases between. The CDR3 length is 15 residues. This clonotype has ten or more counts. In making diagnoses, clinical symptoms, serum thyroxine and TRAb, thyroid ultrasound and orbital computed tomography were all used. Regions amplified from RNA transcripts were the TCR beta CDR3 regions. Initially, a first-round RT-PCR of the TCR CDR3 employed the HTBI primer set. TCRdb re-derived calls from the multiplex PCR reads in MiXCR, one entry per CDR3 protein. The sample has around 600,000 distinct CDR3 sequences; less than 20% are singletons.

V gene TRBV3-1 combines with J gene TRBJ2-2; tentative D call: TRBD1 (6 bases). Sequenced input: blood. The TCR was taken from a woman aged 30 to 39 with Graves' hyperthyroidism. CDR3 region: CASSPPTTGHGELFF. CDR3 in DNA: TGTGCCAGCAGCCCCCCCACGACAGGCCACGGGGAGCTGTTTTTT. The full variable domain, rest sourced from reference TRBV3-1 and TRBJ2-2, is DTAVSQTPKYLVTQMGNDKSIKCEQNLGHDTMYWYKQDSKKFLKIMFSYNNKELIINETVPNRFSPKSPDKAHLNLHINSLELGDSAVYFCASSPPTTGHGELFFGEGSRLTVL.